Listed here are 14 T cell receptor beta chains from one sample, sequenced in a study of T cells in Graves' hyperthyroidism and ophthalmopathy. RNA transcripts served as the template for amplifying TCR beta CDR3 regions. HTBI primers were used for first-round RT-PCR of the TCR CDR3. Each CDR3 protein gets one entry after TCRdb re-called the multiplex PCR reads with MiXCR. The data contain 450,000 to 650,000 distinct CDR3 sequences, more than 15% of them singletons. The source material was blood. The receptors were sampled from a woman under 30 with Graves' ophthalmopathy.

This clonotype was picked up many times. The chain uses TRBV7-2 and TRBJ2-7; D unresolved. The germline CDR1 and CDR2 sequences are SGHTA and FQGNSA. The CDR3 runs 12 residues. V was trimmed by 2 bases and J by 3 bases, leaving 5 bases between them. The CDR3 nucleotides read TGTGCCAGCAGCTTACTGATCTACGAGCAGTACTTC. Translated: CASSLLIYEQYF.

This clonotype appeared a few times. The chain carries TRBV30 and TRBJ2-1; a possible D gene is TRBD2 (7 bases). The CDR3 totals 14 residues. V gave up 8 bases and J gave up 4 bases, with 18 bases separating them. Germline-derived CDR1 and CDR2 are GTSNPN and SVGIG (reference sequence). The CDR3 coding sequence is TGTGCCGCCCAAAGGGGGGGCGCTTACAATGAGCAGTTCTTC. It yields the protein CAAQRGGAYNEQFF.

This clonotype appeared many times. The rearrangement uses TRBV20-1 and TRBJ2-3, with TRBD2 matching over 10 bases. With V trimmed by 6 bases and J by 2 bases, 5 bases remained unmatched. Germline lookup yields CDR1 DFQATT and CDR2 SNEGSKA (reference sequence). CDR3 size: 14 residues. In nucleotides, the CDR3 is TGCAGTGCATTAGCGGGAGGACCCACAGATACGCAGTATTTT. Its protein product is CSALAGGPTDTQYF.

This clonotype occurred a few times. This sequence joins TRBV7-6 and TRBJ1-2; the D gene is possibly TRBD1 (5 bases). The V gene lost 2 bases and the J gene lost 3 bases, with 10 bases spanning the gap. The germline CDR1 and CDR2 sequences are SGHVS and FNYEAQ. This CDR3 is 14 amino acids long. The CDR3 nucleotides read TGTGCCAGCAGCTTAAAGGGAGGGGACTATGGCTACACCTTC. It specifies CASSLKGGDYGYTF.

This clonotype occurred many times. The V and J genes are TRBV27 and TRBJ2-7, with D perhaps matching TRBD2 (5 bases). V lost 6 bases to trimming and J lost 5 bases, with 14 bases between them. CDR1 is MNHEY, CDR2 SMNVEV, per germline (reference sequence). The CDR3 extends over 13 amino acids. The CDR3 loop is CASRDAEGHEQYF. Written as DNA, the CDR3 is TGTGCCAGCAGGGACGCCGAGGGCCACGAGCAGTACTTC.

This clonotype was detected many times. The chain employs TRBV28 and TRBJ1-2, with 9 bases aligning to TRBD1. CDR1 is MDHEN and CDR2 is SYDVKM in the germline V gene. This CDR3 comprises 19 residues. J gave up 0 bases and V 8 bases, and 19 bases lay outside the gene matches. CDR3 in DNA: TGTGCCAGCTACTCTGTCCGGGACAGGGACTTTGGAGCTAACTATGGCTACACCTTC. Its protein is CASYSVRDRDFGANYGYTF.

The chain combines TRBV28 with TRBJ1-3; D may be TRBD1 (5 bases). The V gene lost 7 bases and the J gene lost 2 bases, with 15 bases spanning the gap. There are 15 residues in the CDR3. CDR1 MDHEN and CDR2 SYDVKM come from the germline V gene. CDR3 in DNA: TGTGCCAGCAACGGTGGCGGGGGAACTGGAAACACCATATATTTT. Translating gives CASNGGGGTGNTIYF.

This clonotype was seen at least ten times. V gene TRBV6-1 combines with J gene TRBJ2-7, with D perhaps TRBD1 (5 bases). The CDR3 runs to 17 residues. Germline assignment: CDR1 MNHNS and CDR2 SASEGT. V gave up 0 bases and J gave up 3 bases, with 18 bases separating them. The CDR3: CASSEALINRLGYEQYF. CDR3 nucleotides: TGTGCCAGCAGTGAAGCCTTAATAAACAGGCTGGGCTACGAGCAGTACTTC.

This clonotype has at least ten counts. This chain joins TRBV27 and TRBJ2-7; the match to TRBD1 covers 8 bases. Germline V lookup: CDR1 MNHEY, CDR2 SMNVEV (reference sequence). The CDR3 extends over 16 amino acids. J gave up 0 bases and V 4 bases, and 8 bases lay outside the gene matches. The CDR3 loop is CASSYATGGSSYEQYF. Here the CDR3 DNA reads TGTGCCAGCAGTTATGCCACAGGGGGGTCCTCCTACGAGCAGTACTTC.

This clonotype was counted only a few times. V is TRBV4-3 and J is TRBJ1-4, with 8 bases identical to TRBD1. Germline CDR1 LGHNA, CDR2 YSLEER. V shed 4 bases, J shed 7 bases, and the junction held 8 bases outside the gene matches. The CDR3 contains 15 residues. Here the CDR3 DNA reads TGCGCCAGCAGCCCGACAGGGGATCGGAGTGAAAAACTGTTTTTT. Translating gives CASSPTGDRSEKLFF.

In this sample, this clonotype turned up many times. The chain is built from TRBV12-3 or TRBV12-4 and TRBJ1-5; D call uncertain. Trimming removed 5 bases at V and 6 bases at J, with 14 bases between. The CDR3 sequence is 14 residues long. DNA of the CDR3: TGTGCCAGCAGTCCGGTGGGTGAAGGTCAGCCCCAGCATTTT. Translation: CASSPVGEGQPQHF.

This clonotype was seen at least ten times. Written as DNA, the CDR3 is TGTGCCAGCAGTTTATTCACTAGCGGGGCAGATACGCAGTATTTT. Its translation: CASSLFTSGADTQYF. V usage is TRBV27 and J usage is TRBJ2-3, with 10 bases that match TRBD2. The CDR3 sequence is 15 residues long. Per germline, CDR1 MNHEY and CDR2 SMNVEV (reference sequence). J gave up 4 bases and V 1 base, and 2 bases lay outside the gene matches.

In this sample, this clonotype turned up a few times. This chain links TRBV20-1 with TRBJ2-4, with D maybe TRBD2 (6 bases). Per the germline V gene, CDR1 is DFQATT and CDR2 is SNEGSKA (reference sequence). V lost 8 bases and J 7 bases, leaving 18 bases between the germline ends. This CDR3 has 13 amino acids. Here the CDR3 reads CSYVGGESNIQYF. The CDR3 coding sequence is TGCAGTTATGTAGGAGGGGAATCGAACATTCAGTACTTC.

This chain uses TRBV14 with TRBJ1-4; D unclear. From germline, CDR1 is SGHDN and CDR2 FVKESK. This CDR3 contains 16 residues. Trimming shortened V by 1 base and J by 4 bases, and 13 bases separated the two germline ends. The CDR3 DNA is TGTGCCAGCAGCCAAGCCCGATCGCTCCTTAATGAAAAACTGTTTTTT. Protein sequence: CASSQARSLLNEKLFF.